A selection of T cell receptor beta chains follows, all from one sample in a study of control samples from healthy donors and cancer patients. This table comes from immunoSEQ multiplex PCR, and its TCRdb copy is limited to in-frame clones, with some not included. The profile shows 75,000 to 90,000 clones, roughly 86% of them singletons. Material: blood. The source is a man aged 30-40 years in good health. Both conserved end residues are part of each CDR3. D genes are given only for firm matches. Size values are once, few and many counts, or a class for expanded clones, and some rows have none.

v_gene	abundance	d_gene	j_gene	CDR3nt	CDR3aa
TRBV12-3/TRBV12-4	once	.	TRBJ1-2	TGTGCCAGCAGTTTACAGGGGAACTATGGCTACACCTTC	CASSLQGNYGYTF
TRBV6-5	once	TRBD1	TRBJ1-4	TGTGCCAGCAGTTACTCGCTGGGACAGCTTAATGAAAAACTGTTTTTT	CASSYSLGQLNEKLFF
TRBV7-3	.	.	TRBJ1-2	TGTGCCAGCAGCCCGAGTCGGCTTTCTAACTATGGCTACACCTTC	CASSPSRLSNYGYTF
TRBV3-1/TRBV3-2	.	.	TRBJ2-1	TGTGCCAGCAGCCAAGGCAGGGCTTCCTACAATGAGCAGTTCTTC	CASSQGRASYNEQFF
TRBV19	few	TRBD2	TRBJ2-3	TGTGCCAGTAGTATAGATGCCCTTGTGCGGGGGGGTGCAGATACGCAGTATTTT	CASSIDALVRGGADTQYF
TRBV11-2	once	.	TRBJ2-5	TGTGCCAGCAGCTTCAGGGGACCCAGGGAGACCCAGTACTTC	CASSFRGPRETQYF
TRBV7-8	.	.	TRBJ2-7	TGTGCCAGCAGCTTAGGGAGGGTGGGCGAGCAGTACTTC	CASSLGRVGEQYF
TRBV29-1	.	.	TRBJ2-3	TGCAGCGTTGCGGTGGACACAGATACGCAGTATTTT	CSVAVDTDTQYF
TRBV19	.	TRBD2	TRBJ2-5	TGTGCCAGTAGTATATCGGGGGGGCTCCTAAAAGAGACCCAGTACTTC	CASSISGGLLKETQYF
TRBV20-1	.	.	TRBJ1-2	TGCAGTGCTAGAGTTGGGTCTCGGGAGGCCTTC	CSARVGSREAF
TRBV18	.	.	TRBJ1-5	TGTGCCAGCTCACCGTCAGACAGTTATAGCAATCAGCCCCAGCATTTT	CASSPSDSYSNQPQHF
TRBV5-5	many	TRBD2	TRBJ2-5	TGTGCCAGCAGGCTAGCGGGGGGGCCGAAAGAGACCCAGTACTTC	CASRLAGGPKETQYF
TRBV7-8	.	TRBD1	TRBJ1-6	TGTGCCTCCGGGGGACAGGGGGCGCGGAATTCACCCCTCCACTTT	CASGGQGARNSPLHF
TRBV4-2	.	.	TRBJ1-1	TGTGCCAGCAGCCAACCCTCAGCCCCCGGCCTCGGATCTGAAGCTTTCTTT	CASSQPSAPGLGSEAFF
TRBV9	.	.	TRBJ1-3	TGTGCCAGCAGTGCCAAGGGAACACTAGCCTCTGGAAACACCATATATTTT	CASSAKGTLASGNTIYF
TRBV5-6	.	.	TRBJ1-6	TGTGCCAGCAGCCCCCGCGCGGGTAATTCACCCCTCCACTTT	CASSPRAGNSPLHF
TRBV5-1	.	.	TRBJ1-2	TGCGCCAGCAGCCACGAAGGGGTCCCTCCTATCTATGGCTACACCTTC	CASSHEGVPPIYGYTF
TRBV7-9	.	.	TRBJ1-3	TGTGCCAGCAGCCTGGGGGGCGCGGCTGGAAACACCATATATTTT	CASSLGGAAGNTIYF
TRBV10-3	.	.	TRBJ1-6	TGTGCCATCAGTGAGGGGGGAGGGAGCTCCTATAATTCACCCCTCCACTTT	CAISEGGGSSYNSPLHF
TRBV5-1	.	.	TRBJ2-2	TGCGCCAGCAGCTTGGGCCTATTCACCGGGGAGCTGTTTTTT	CASSLGLFTGELFF
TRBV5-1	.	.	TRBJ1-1	TGCGCCAGCAGCTTGGTTACCCAGGGCATCATGAACACTGAAGCTTTCTTT	CASSLVTQGIMNTEAFF
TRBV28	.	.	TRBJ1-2	TGTGCCAGCGGGACGGACATCTATGGCTACACCTTC	CASGTDIYGYTF
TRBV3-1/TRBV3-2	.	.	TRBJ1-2	TGTGCCAGCAGTCGGCCAGGATATGGCTACACCTTC	CASSRPGYGYTF
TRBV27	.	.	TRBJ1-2	TGTGCCAGCAGTTTATCGTTGCAGGGGAACTATGGCTACACCTTC	CASSLSLQGNYGYTF
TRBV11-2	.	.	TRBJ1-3	TGTGCCAGCAGCTACACATCGGCAGGGTATGGAAACACCATATATTTT	CASSYTSAGYGNTIYF
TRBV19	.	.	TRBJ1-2	TGTGCCAGTAGTATTAGAGGGGGAGTTGGCTACACCTTC	CASSIRGGVGYTF
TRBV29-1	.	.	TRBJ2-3	TGCAGCGTTGGTGGAAGGTGGACAGATACGCAGTATTTT	CSVGGRWTDTQYF
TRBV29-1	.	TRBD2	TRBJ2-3	TGCAGCGTTGTAGTAGCGGGGGGCACAGATACGCAGTATTTT	CSVVVAGGTDTQYF
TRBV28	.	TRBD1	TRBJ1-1	TGTGCCAGCAGTTTGTGGACAGGGGGAGGTACTGAAGCTTTCTTT	CASSLWTGGGTEAFF
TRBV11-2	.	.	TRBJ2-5	TGTGCCAGCAGCTTAGCCGGGGCAGTTCAAGAGACCCAGTACTTC	CASSLAGAVQETQYF
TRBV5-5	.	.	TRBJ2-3	TGTGCCAGCGCATGGGGGTGGGGCACAGATACGCAGTATTTT	CASAWGWGTDTQYF
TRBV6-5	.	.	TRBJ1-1	TGTGCCAGCACCACCAGTGGGGGGCGCGAGGCTTTCTTT	CASTTSGGREAFF
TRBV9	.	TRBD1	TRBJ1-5	TGTGCCAGCAGCCGGGACAGCAATAGCAATCAGCCCCAGCATTTT	CASSRDSNSNQPQHF
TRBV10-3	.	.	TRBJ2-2	TGTGCCATCAGTGAGAAAGGGGTAACCACCGGGGAGCTGTTTTTT	CAISEKGVTTGELFF
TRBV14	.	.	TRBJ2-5	TGTGCCAGCACCCGAGGACAGACCCAACAAGAGACCCAGTACTTC	CASTRGQTQQETQYF
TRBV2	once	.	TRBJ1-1	TGTGCCAGCAGTGAGGGTTGGGGGGGAGGCACTGAAGCTTTCTTT	CASSEGWGGGTEAFF
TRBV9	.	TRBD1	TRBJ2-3	TGTGCCAGCAGCAAGGACAGGGCTAGCACAGATACGCAGTATTTT	CASSKDRASTDTQYF
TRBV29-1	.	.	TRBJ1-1	TGCAGCGTTGAACCGTCCCGAGTGTTCACTGAAGCTTTCTTT	CSVEPSRVFTEAFF
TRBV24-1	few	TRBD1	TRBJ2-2	TGTGCCACCAGGACCGGGACAGGGTCGACCGGGGAGCTGTTTTTT	CATRTGTGSTGELFF
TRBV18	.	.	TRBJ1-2	TGTGCCAGCTCACCAACCCGTTTTGGGGGCGGCTACACCTTC	CASSPTRFGGGYTF
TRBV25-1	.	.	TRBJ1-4	TGTGCCAGCAGTGAATGGAAGGGAGGCGGCCTTAATGAAAAACTGTTTTTT	CASSEWKGGGLNEKLFF
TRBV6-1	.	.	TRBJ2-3	TGTGCCAGCAGTGAAATGACAGGCGGGTATACAGATACGCAGTATTTT	CASSEMTGGYTDTQYF
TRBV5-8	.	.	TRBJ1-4	TGTGCCAGCAGCTTGGCCTTATTCGTGGGGACTAATGAAAAACTGTTTTTT	CASSLALFVGTNEKLFF
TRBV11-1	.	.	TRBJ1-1	TGTGCCAGCAGCCGGAGGGAAAACACTGAAGCTTTCTTT	CASSRRENTEAFF
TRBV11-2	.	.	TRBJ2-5	TGTGCCAGCAGCTCCCGGGGTTTGGAGACCCAGTACTTC	CASSSRGLETQYF
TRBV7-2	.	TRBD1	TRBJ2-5	TGTGCCAGCAGCTTTCTCCCGACAGGGGGGCAAGAGACCCAGTACTTC	CASSFLPTGGQETQYF
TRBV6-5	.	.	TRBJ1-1	TGTGCCAGCACCTCACCCGGGTCTACTGTGTCTGAAGCTTTCTTT	CASTSPGSTVSEAFF
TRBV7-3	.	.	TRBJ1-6	TGTGCCAGCAGCACCGTTACGGGGTCACCCCTCCACTTT	CASSTVTGSPLHF
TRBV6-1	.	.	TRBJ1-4	TGTGCCAGCAGTGAAGCGAGACAGCCTGAAAAACTGTTTTTT	CASSEARQPEKLFF
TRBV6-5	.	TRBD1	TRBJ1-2	TGTGCCAGTCTACCGGGACAGGGTCCCTATGGCTACACCTTC	CASLPGQGPYGYTF
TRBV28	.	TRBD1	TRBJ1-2	TGTGCCAGCAGTTTAAGACAGGGTACCCCTAACTATGGCTACACCTTC	CASSLRQGTPNYGYTF
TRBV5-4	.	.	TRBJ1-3	TGTGCCAGCACCATGGAGGGGGAGAGGTCTGGAAACACCATATATTTT	CASTMEGERSGNTIYF
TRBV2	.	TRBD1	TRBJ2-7	TGTGCCAGCGACGGGACAGGGCTTTTGGGTGAGCAGTACTTC	CASDGTGLLGEQYF
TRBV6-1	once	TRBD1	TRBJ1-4	TGTGCCAGCAGTGAAACAGGGACAGATGTCGAAAAACTGTTTTTT	CASSETGTDVEKLFF
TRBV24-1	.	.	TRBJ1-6	TGTGCCACCAGTGAGGGGCTCAGCAATAATTCACCCCTCCACTTT	CATSEGLSNNSPLHF
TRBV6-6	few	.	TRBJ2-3	TGTGCCAGCAGTCGACAAGGGACTTGGGGTACAGATACGCAGTATTTT	CASSRQGTWGTDTQYF
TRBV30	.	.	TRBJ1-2	TGTGCCTGGAGTCGAGGGGGTAACTATGGCTACACCTTC	CAWSRGGNYGYTF
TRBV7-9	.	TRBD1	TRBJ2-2	TGTGCCAGCAGCTATGAACAGGGGGCGAGGACCGGGGAGCTGTTTTTT	CASSYEQGARTGELFF
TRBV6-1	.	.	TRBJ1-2	TGTGCCAGCAGTGAGATGGGAAGGGGTGGCTATGGCTACACCTTC	CASSEMGRGGYGYTF
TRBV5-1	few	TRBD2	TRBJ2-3	TGCGCCAGCCGGTTGGGAGGGAGGGCAGATACGCAGTATTTT	CASRLGGRADTQYF